This TCR beta chain was observed in a study of cytomegalovirus exposure and HLA in healthy donors. Vbeta (60) and Jbeta (13) primers were used in the PCR. TCRdb keeps only in-frame clones here, not all; method: immunoSEQ multiplex PCR. The table lists about 140,000 clones, 70% to 75% of them singletons, with approximately 14% in the top ten. J lost 1 base, V lost 7 bases, and 5 bases had no gene match. Germline assignment: CDR1 WSHSY and CDR2 SAAADI. CDR3 length equals 14 residues. The sequence came from a human donor in good health. The J gene is TRBJ2-5, the V gene TRBV10-2; TRBD1 aligns across 8 bases. Sequencing was performed on PBMCs. The CDR3: CASKGQGSQETQYF. CDR3 nucleotides: TGCGCCAGCAAAGGACAGGGATCCCAAGAGACCCAGTACTTC.